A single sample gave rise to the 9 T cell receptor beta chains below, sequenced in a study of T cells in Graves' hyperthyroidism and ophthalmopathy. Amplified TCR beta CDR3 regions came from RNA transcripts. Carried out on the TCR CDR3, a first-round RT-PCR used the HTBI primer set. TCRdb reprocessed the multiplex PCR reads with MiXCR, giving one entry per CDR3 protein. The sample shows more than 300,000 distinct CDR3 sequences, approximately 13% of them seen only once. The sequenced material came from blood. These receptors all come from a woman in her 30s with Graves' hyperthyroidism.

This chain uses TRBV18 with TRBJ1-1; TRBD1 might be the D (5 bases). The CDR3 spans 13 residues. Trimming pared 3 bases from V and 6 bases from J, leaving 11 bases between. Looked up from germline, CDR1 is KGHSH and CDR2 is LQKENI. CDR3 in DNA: TGTGCCAGCTCACCCAGGGCCAACGCTGAAGCTTTCTTT. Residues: CASSPRANAEAFF.

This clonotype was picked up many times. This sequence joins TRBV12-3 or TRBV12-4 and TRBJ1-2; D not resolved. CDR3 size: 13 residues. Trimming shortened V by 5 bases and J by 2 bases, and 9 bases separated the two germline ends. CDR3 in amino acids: CASSRTVNYGYTF. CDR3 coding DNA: TGTGCCAGCAGTCGTACAGTGAACTATGGCTACACCTTC.

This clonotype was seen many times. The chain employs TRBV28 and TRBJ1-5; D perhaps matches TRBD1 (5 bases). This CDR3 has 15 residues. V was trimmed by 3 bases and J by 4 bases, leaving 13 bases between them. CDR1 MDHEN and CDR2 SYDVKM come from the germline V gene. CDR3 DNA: TGTGCCAGCAGTTTGGGCCAGGCAGGGAATCAGCCCCAGCATTTT. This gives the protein CASSLGQAGNQPQHF.

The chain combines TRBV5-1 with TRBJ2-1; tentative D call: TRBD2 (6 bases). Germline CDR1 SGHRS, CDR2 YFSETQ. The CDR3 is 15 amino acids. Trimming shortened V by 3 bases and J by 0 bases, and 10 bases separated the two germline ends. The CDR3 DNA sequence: TGCGCCAGCAGCTGGGGGAGGAGCTCCTACAATGAGCAGTTCTTC. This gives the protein CASSWGRSSYNEQFF.

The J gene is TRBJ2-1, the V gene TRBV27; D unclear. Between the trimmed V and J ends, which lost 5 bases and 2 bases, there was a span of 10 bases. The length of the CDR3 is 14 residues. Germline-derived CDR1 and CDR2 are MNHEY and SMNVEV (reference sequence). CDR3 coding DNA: TGTGCCAGCAGTGTGGGCTACACCTACAATGAGCAGTTCTTC. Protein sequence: CASSVGYTYNEQFF.

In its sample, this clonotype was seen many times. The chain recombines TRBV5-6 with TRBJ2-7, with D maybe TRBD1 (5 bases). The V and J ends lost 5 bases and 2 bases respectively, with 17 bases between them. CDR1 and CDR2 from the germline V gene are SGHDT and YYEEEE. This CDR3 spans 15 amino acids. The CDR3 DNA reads TGTGCCAGCAGTCAGGGTGCAGGTCGGGCCTACGAGCAGTACTTC. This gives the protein CASSQGAGRAYEQYF. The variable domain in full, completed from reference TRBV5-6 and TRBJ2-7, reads DAGVTQSPTHLIKTRGQQVTLRCSPKSGHDTVSWYQQALGQGPQFIFQYYEEEERQRGNFPDRFSGHQFPNYSSELNVNALLLGDSALYLCASSQGAGRAYEQYFGPGTRLTVT.

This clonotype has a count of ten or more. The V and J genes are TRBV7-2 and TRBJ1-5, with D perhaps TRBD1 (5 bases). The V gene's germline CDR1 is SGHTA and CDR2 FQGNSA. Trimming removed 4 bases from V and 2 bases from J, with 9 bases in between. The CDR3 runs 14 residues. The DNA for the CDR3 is TGTGCCAGCAGCTCCAGGGCGGGCAATCAGCCCCAGCATTTT. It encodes CASSSRAGNQPQHF.

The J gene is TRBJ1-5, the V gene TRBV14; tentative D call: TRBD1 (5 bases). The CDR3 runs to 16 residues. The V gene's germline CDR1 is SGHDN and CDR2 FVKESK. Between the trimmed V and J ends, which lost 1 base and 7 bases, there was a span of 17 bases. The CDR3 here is CASSQVVQIRDQPQHF. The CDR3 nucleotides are TGTGCCAGCAGCCAAGTGGTACAGATAAGGGACCAGCCCCAGCATTTT.

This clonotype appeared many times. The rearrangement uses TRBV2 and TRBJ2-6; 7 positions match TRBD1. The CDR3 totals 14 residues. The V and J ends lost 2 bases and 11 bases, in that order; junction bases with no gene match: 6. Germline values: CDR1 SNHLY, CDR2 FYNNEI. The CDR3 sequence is CASSEPETGHVLTF. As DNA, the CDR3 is TGTGCCAGCAGTGAACCCGAGACAGGGCACGTCCTGACTTTC.